The T cell receptor (beta chain) described here comes from a study of cytomegalovirus exposure and HLA in healthy donors (dated by TCRdb to 2016 to 2017). Concerning the study at large: An earlier analysis of roughly 610 of the donors reported 276 Gb of sequence data and 95 million to 130 million unique TCR beta sequences obtained from about 179 million T cells. Approximately 310 gigabases of sequencing data and tens of millions of unique TCR sequences were included in an early release covering about 700 HLA-typed donors. The genetic ancestry cluster associated with self-reported Caucasian donors included 70% to 85% of the roughly 360 genotyped donors. The study aimed to test whether signatures of past pathogen exposure could be identified by cataloging public T cell receptors. The T cell repertoires of 666 subjects were profiled by immunosequencing and related to cytomegalovirus serostatus. A separate validation cohort of roughly 120 different subjects was used in addition to the roughly 670-subject first cohort. To predict cytomegalovirus infection status, the study brought together high-throughput TCR immunosequencing, statistical association of individual TCRs with disease status, and machine learning. To study patterns of TCR occurrence, a later analysis re-analyzed previously published TCR beta repertoires from under 750 donors and added high-resolution HLA genotyping. The later analysis used no new phenotypic data to find candidate immune exposures, relying instead on TCR beta sequences and their occurrence across donors. An earlier analysis of about 620 of the donors applied high-throughput TCR beta sequencing to assess whether each TCR beta V gene segment acted as functional or pseudogenic. Donor age, sex, ethnicity and CMV serostatus were collected together with the repertoire data. A later genetic analysis used genome-wide SNP genotypes for about 60% of the 666 donors, treating that subset as a discovery cohort. Every repertoire in the discovery cohort had been generated on one and the same sequencing platform. HLA typing included class I and class II loci at four-digit resolution. Typing coverage varied by locus: roughly 620-640 donors for A, B, C, DRB1 and DQB1; under 550 for DQA1; about 570 for DPA1; roughly 450 for DPB1. About five DR-DQ haplotypes were treated as single units for association and clustering because of strong linkage in the cohort. Among around 400 genotyped donors of the cohort, an average of approximately 240,000 unique TCR beta nucleotide sequences was sequenced per donor, of which about 18% were non-productive. Summary of the overall study and its limitations: In a later analysis, TCR association rates were found to vary across HLA loci, with the most associated TCRs seen for DRB1 alleles and the fewest for HLA-C alleles. The classifier was reported to diagnose cytomegalovirus status with high specificity and sensitivity in both the original cohort and the validation cohort. Sequencing depth was assumed to be roughly uniform across donors in the presence/absence analyses, though that assumption may not hold. A total of 164 TCR beta chains were listed by the study as associated with cytomegalovirus. In a later analysis, HLA-associated TCR beta chains were found to be more clonally expanded and to have lower generation probabilities than equally common non-associated chains. For the cohort, immune exposure information was limited to CMV serostatus. In vitro tests confirmed that a few of the cytomegalovirus-associated TCR beta chains recognize cytomegalovirus antigens. Only TCR beta chains were sequenced in this cohort, and the absence of alpha or paired-chain data limited detectable features. Because HLA typing was missing for some donors at each locus, association tests included only the typed subset. Compared with the approximately 720-donor mean, donors in an Asian-associated ancestry cluster had fewer N-insertions in productive TCRs, according to a later genetic analysis. A group of highly shared sequence variants was considered likely to be a technical artifact of the sequencing pipeline. According to the authors, the approach could potentially be generalized to other disease states and immunological phenotypes. In a later analysis, around 17,000 TCR beta sequences were associated with specific HLA alleles at a false discovery rate of 0.05. Assigning TCR associations to individual alleles was difficult when HLA alleles, especially DR and DQ, strongly co-occurred. Across donors, most TCR sequences were observed very rarely, whereas some public TCRs were present in many individuals. In a later analysis, several top co-occurrence clusters were reported to appear linked to parvovirus B19, influenza, CMV and Epstein-Barr virus. Because counts were too low, seventeen rarely observed V segments, including chromosome 9 orphons, were left out of the earlier analysis of about 620 of the donors. Correlated functional status among segregating V segments might reflect linkage disequilibrium, but an unknown experimental factor could not be ruled out. In an earlier analysis of around 500 of the donors, most TCR beta V segments appeared in productive rearrangements about 87% or about 30% of the time, broadly matching IMGT annotations. Some IMGT-functional V segments, including TRBV6-2 and TRBV6-3, could not be distinguished by the 87-base-pair reads and were therefore excluded. A further reported finding was that TCR beta sequences accurately predicted the HLA-A and HLA-B alleles for most subjects in the first cohort. An association between a missense DCLRE1C variant and V-gene and J-gene trimming of TCR beta chains was found in a later genetic analysis and replicated in an independent cohort. Most CMV-associated TCR beta chains appeared to be HLA-restricted in a later analysis, and the HLA associations seemed to be driven largely by CMV exposure.

The cohort was made up of approximately 670 healthy bone marrow donors. At the time of sampling, every cohort member was nominally healthy, though immune exposures that went unrecorded were likely present. The donor was CMV seropositive and was included in the group of around 300 seropositive cohort members. A peripheral blood sample was collected from each donor, and TCR beta sequencing was performed on peripheral blood mononuclear cells. The Qiagen DNeasy Blood Extraction Kit was used to extract genomic DNA from the blood cell samples. Via the germline V gene (reference sequence), CDR1 is SEHNR and CDR2 FQNEAQ. Including the terminal cysteine and phenylalanine, the CDR3 comprises 15 residues. This entry keeps only the CDR3 DNA: 45 bases, framed from base 1. V is trimmed back by 8 bases and J by 9 bases, and the junction contains 16 bases that no gene match accounts for. Libraries were made using the immunoSEQ multiplex PCR assay. For the multiplex PCR, a mixture combining 60 forward primers for TCR Vbeta segments and 13 reverse primers for TCR Jbeta segments was used. The CDR3 region of rearranged TCR beta genes was amplified from genomic DNA by a multiplex PCR assay. Amplified TCR beta libraries were sequenced as 87-base-pair reads on the Illumina HiSeq System. In the original analysis: In a later analysis, roughly 80 million unique TCR beta chains were counted across the roughly 610 repertoires, and some 10 million of these chains were shared by at least two donors. Raw reads were error-corrected and collapsed into unique sequences by a nearest-neighbor algorithm in which closely related sequences were merged to remove PCR and sequencing errors. To assign V, D and J gene segments, CDR3 sequences were aligned to IMGT reference sequences. For a sequence to be retained, a match of at least six nucleotides was required to both a V gene segment and a J gene segment. A rearrangement counted as productive if the CDR3 had no stop codons and remained in frame with V and J, and every other rearrangement counted as non-productive. Following IMGT convention, CDR3 was defined as the stretch from the second conserved V-encoded cysteine up to the conserved J-encoded phenylalanine. The earlier analysis of 450 to 750 of the donors excluded any sequence lacking an unambiguous match to a single V gene segment. In an earlier analysis of several hundred of the donors, V segments were called functional above 56.7% productive rearrangements and were called segregating when the between-donor standard deviation exceeded 5%. To diagnose cytomegalovirus status from the catalog of TCR beta chain sequences, a statistical classification framework was built. In a later analysis, TCR nucleotide sequences were compared against IMGT/GENE-DB human TR gene sequences so that V and J genes could be assigned. Using the TCRdist pipeline, a later analysis assigned CDR3 sequences along with most-parsimonious VDJ recombination scenarios. In a later analysis, each TCR beta chain was defined by its CDR3 amino acid sequence together with its V-gene family, and reads lacking a unique V-gene family were excluded. A later analysis removed 592 highly shared, low-generation-probability nucleotide sequences to deal with suspected cross-contamination and a sequencing artifact. In a later analysis, a clonal expansion index was calculated for each public chain from normalized within-repertoire ranks of inferred template counts. A later analysis computed generation probabilities with a VDJ recombination model fitted to out-of-frame rearrangements, and checked the results against IGoR. Hypergeometric tests were used in a later analysis to score TCR-TCR, TCR-HLA and TCR-CMV co-occurrence, with a repertoire-size bias correction applied to the TCR pairs. False discovery rates were estimated in a later analysis by permuting HLA or CMV assignments 20 times. A later analysis grouped co-occurring TCRs with DBSCAN, adding TCRdist sequence similarity when clustering within HLA-allele-positive subsets. Co-occurrence clustering excluded repertoires with fewer than 30,000 or more than 120,000 public chains, plus five with anomalous nucleotide sharing. In its TCRdb copy, this immuneACCESS table keeps in-frame sequences only and misses some clones. Where compared with another copy, unresolved V genes explain less than half of these, and the others have no known cause. The V and J calls and clone size are taken from that table; D and trimming were inferred from the DNA. The sample's own table lists about 200,000 clones. Over 0.95% of the sample comes from the top ten.

On this clone itself: This receptor's antigen is unknown.

The sequence is built from TRBV7-9 and TRBJ2-1; 7 bases in the junction line up with TRBD2. This sequence originates from a girl aged 2-15 years in good health and CMV-seropositive. Sample: PBMCs. The encoded CDR3 is CASAGSGDAWGEQFF. The nucleotides read TGTGCCAGCGCTGGAAGCGGGGACGCATGGGGTGAGCAGTTCTTC.